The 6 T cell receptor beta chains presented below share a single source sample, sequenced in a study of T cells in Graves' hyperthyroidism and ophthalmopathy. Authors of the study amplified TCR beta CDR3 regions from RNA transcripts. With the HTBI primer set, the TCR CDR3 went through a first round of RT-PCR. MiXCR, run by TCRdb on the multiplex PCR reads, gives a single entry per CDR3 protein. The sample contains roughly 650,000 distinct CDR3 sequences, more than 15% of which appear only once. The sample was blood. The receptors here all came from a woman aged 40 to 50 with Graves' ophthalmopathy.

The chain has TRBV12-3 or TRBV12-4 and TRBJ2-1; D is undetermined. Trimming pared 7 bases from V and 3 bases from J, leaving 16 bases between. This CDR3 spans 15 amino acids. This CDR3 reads CASTPIGNRYNEQFF. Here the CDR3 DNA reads TGTGCCAGCACTCCCATAGGGAACCGCTACAATGAGCAGTTCTTC.

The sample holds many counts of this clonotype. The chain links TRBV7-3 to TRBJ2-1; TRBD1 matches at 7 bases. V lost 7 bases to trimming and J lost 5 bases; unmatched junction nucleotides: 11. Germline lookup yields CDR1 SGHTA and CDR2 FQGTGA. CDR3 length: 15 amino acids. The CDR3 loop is CASTRGDRVDNEQFF. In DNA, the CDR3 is TGTGCCAGCACCCGAGGGGACAGAGTCGACAATGAGCAGTTCTTC.

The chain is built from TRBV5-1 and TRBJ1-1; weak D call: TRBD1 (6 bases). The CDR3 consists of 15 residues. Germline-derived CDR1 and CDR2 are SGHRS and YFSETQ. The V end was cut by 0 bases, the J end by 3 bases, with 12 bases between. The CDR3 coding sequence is TGCGCCAGCAGCTTGGCCCGTTGGGGGCACACTGAAGCTTTCTTT. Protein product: CASSLARWGHTEAFF. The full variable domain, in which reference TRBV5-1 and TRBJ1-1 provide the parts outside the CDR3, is KAGVTQTPRYLIKTRGQQVTLSCSPISGHRSVSWYQQTPGQGLQFLFEYFSETQRNKGNFPGRFSGRQFSNSRSEMNVSTLELGDSALYLCASSLARWGHTEAFFGQGTRLTVV.

CDR3 amino acids: CSAREGVAKNIQYF. The DNA of the CDR3 is TGCAGTGCTAGAGAGGGCGTAGCCAAAAACATTCAGTACTTC. V and J are TRBV20-1 and TRBJ2-4; D is ambiguous. Trimming cost V 0 bases and J 0 bases, with 6 bases left between them. Germline V lookup: CDR1 DFQATT, CDR2 SNEGSKA (reference sequence). The CDR3 is 14 residues long.

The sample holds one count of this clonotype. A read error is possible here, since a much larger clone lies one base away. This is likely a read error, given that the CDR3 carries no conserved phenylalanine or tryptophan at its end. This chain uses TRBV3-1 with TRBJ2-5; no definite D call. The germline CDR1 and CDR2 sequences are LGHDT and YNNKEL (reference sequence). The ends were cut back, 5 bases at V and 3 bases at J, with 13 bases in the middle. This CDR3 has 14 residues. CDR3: CASSESRREETQYL. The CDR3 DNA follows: TGTGCCAGCAGCGAAAGCAGAAGGGAAGAGACCCAGTACCTC.

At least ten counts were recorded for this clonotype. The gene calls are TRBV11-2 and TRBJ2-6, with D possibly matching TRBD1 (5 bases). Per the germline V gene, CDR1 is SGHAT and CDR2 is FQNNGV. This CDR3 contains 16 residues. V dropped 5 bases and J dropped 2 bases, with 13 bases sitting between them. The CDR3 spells CASSGLQGTGANVLTF. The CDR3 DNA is TGTGCCAGCAGCGGCCTGCAGGGAACTGGGGCCAACGTCCTGACTTTC. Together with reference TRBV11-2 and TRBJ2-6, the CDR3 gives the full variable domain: EAGVAQSPRYKIIEKRQSVAFWCNPISGHATLYWYQQILGQGPKLLIQFQNNGVVDDSQLPKDRFSAERLKGVDSTLKIQPAKLEDSAVYLCASSGLQGTGANVLTFGAGSRLTVL.